This TCR beta chain was sequenced during a study of blood T cell repertoires in COVID-19. Overall study: From T cells, B-cell-depleted T cells, or PBMCs came the material, which was cDNA or gDNA.

Original processing notes: From reference gene primer amplification, estimates of nucleated cell counts were derived. Data came from immunoSEQ multiplex PCR; TCRdb stores just in-frame clones and leaves some out. The DNA was the basis for D and trimming; V, J and clone size are from that table. The repertoire holds hundreds of thousands of clones, with about 88% as singletons. Study members were between about 18 and 90 years old and lived in approximately 25 US regions. Two negative PCRs, clearance, or symptom resolution were required of recovered Cohort 3 donors. CDR3 size: 17 residues. Germline trimming cut 7 bases from V and 2 bases from J; bases unmatched to any gene: 16. Germline values: CDR1 SQVTM, CDR2 ANQGSEA.

This receptor was taken from a woman in her 50s who had recovered from COVID-19. Sequenced: PBMCs or T cells enriched from blood (not recorded which). V usage is TRBV29-1 and J usage is TRBJ2-3; 9 bases line up with TRBD2. The CDR3 region has the DNA TGCAGCGCCGAGCCAGAATACCTAGCGGGACCCACAGATACGCAGTATTTT. Its translation is CSAEPEYLAGPTDTQYF.